The following is a TCR beta chain sequence with its context. Its cognate antigen is unknown. Primers for the PCR totalled 60 Vbeta and 13 Jbeta. Generated by immunoSEQ multiplex PCR, the TCRdb table keeps only in-frame clones and is missing some. This sample has 200,000 or so clones, with approximately 82% found just once. Germline trimming cut 4 bases from V and 0 bases from J; bases unmatched to any gene: 7. The CDR3 sequence is 15 residues long. Germline V gene lookup returns CDR1 SGHKS and CDR2 YYEKEE (reference sequence). The sample is drawn from a study of cytomegalovirus exposure and HLA in healthy donors. General study findings and limits: In a later analysis, 15,000 to 20,000 TCR beta sequences were associated with HLA alleles at 0.05 false discovery rate. A few CMV-associated chains were confirmed in vitro to be specific for CMV antigens. Rare sequences made up most TCRs, while some public TCRs were found in many donors.

The sequence was obtained from a male donor in good health and CMV-seronegative. Material: PBMCs. V usage is TRBV5-5 and J usage is TRBJ2-7, with TRBD1 matching 7 bases. The CDR3 reads CASSLGTALSYEQYF. DNA of the CDR3: TGTGCCAGCAGCCTTGGGACAGCCCTCTCCTACGAGCAGTACTTC.